What follows describes a single T cell receptor (beta chain). This sample stems from a study of control samples from healthy donors and cancer patients. Trimming removed 5 bases from V and 2 bases from J, with 11 bases in between. Germline V gene sequence: CDR1 WNHNN, CDR2 SYGVQD (reference sequence). The CDR3 has 14 amino acids. Method: immunoSEQ multiplex PCR; TCRdb's copy keeps in-frame clones and lacks some. The table has some 160,000 clones, approximately 94% seen once; the top ten hold 7.5% to 8.5%. The sequence derives from a woman aged 40 to 50 in good health. The sample was blood. The chain links TRBV10-1 to TRBJ2-3; weak D call: TRBD1 (5 bases). CDR3 in DNA: TGCGCCAGCAGTCTGGACATGAACACAGATACGCAGTATTTT. This codes for CASSLDMNTDTQYF.